The source of this TCR beta chain is a study of graft-versus-host responses after intestinal transplantation. Looking at the study overall: Anti-thymocyte globulin was used for induction in all recipients, who then took tacrolimus and steroids for roughly three years.

TCRdb keeps only in-frame clones here, not all; method: immunoSEQ multiplex PCR. The sample has some 16,000 clones, approximately 86% seen once. Germline CDR1 and CDR2: SGHRS and YFSETQ. The CDR3 extends over 14 amino acids. V was shortened by 4 bases and J by 3 bases, with 13 bases between the two germline ends. Lamina propria and intraepithelial lymphocytes were released by processing graft tissue. The chain carries TRBV5-1 and TRBJ1-1, with D perhaps TRBD1 (6 bases). The material was ileum tissue, obtained 17 days after transplant. The receptor was isolated from a human patient who received an intestinal transplant, so some T cells may come from the graft donor. The CDR3 sequence: CASSLAPGDTEAFF. The DNA of the CDR3 is TGCGCCAGCAGCCTGGCCCCAGGGGACACTGAAGCTTTCTTT. The full variable domain, rest sourced from reference TRBV5-1 and TRBJ1-1, is KAGVTQTPRYLIKTRGQQVTLSCSPISGHRSVSWYQQTPGQGLQFLFEYFSETQRNKGNFPGRFSGRQFSNSRSEMNVSTLELGDSALYLCASSLAPGDTEAFFGQGTRLTVV.